The 26 T cell receptor beta chains listed next were all sequenced from one sample in a study of shared clonotypes between healthy human individuals. Libraries were prepared by immunoSEQ multiplex PCR; TCRdb keeps only in-frame clonotypes and omits some of them. Among about 2.2 million clones listed, over 85% were seen once. The naive CD8 population came from CD45RO-negative cells selected for CCR7, without terminally differentiated effector memory CD45RA+ cells. The specimen sequenced was naive CD8+ T cells from PBMCs. Receptors were obtained from a man between 18 and 35 years old in good health. Some clones in this sample may be carry-over from other donors' samples.

The chain joins TRBV28 to TRBJ2-5; TRBD2 aligns across 7 bases. Germline V gene lookup returns CDR1 MDHEN and CDR2 SYDVKM. Trimming at V came to 6 bases and at J to 1 base, leaving 11 bases not matched to a gene. The CDR3 consists of 16 residues. The CDR3 sequence: CASRSPRVAGQETQYF. As DNA, the CDR3 is TGTGCCAGCAGATCCCCTAGGGTAGCGGGCCAAGAGACCCAGTACTTC. The variable domain in full, completed from reference TRBV28 and TRBJ2-5, reads DVKVTQSSRYLVKRTGEKVFLECVQDMDHENMFWYRQDPGLGLRLIYFSYDVKMKEKGDIPEGYSVSREKKERFSLILESASTNQTSMYLCASRSPRVAGQETQYFGPGTRLLVL.

The chain links TRBV6-5 to TRBJ2-5; D call uncertain. Germline V lookup: CDR1 MNHEY, CDR2 SVGAGI. The CDR3 loop spans 12 amino acids. V lost 8 bases, J lost 5 bases, and 12 bases lay in between. CDR3 DNA: TGTGCCAGCCCCGAGCAAGCCGAGACCCAGTACTTC. Translated: CASPEQAETQYF.

A single count supports this clone. The chain carries TRBV27 and TRBJ2-6; D is perhaps TRBD2 (5 bases). The germline V and J ends were trimmed by 5 bases and 2 bases, with 16 bases remaining between them. The CDR3 is 17 amino acids. The germline V gene has CDR1 MNHEY and CDR2 SMNVEV (reference sequence). The CDR3 DNA is TGTGCCAGCAGTACCCCCTCCCGGGGAACTGGGGCCAACGTCCTGACTTTC. This gives the protein CASSTPSRGTGANVLTF.

This clone occurred once. The chain uses TRBV27 and TRBJ2-7; 10 nucleotides agree with TRBD2. Trimming cost V 0 bases and J 0 bases; bases outside gene matches: 5. This CDR3 is built from 17 residues. Germline CDR1 MNHEY, CDR2 SMNVEV (reference sequence). CDR3 sequence (DNA): TGTGCCAGCAGTTTATCGTTTCCTAGCGGGGGCTCCTACGAGCAGTACTTC. Translated: CASSLSFPSGGSYEQYF.

The chain is built from TRBV11-1 and TRBJ2-7; TRBD1 aligns across 11 bases. The CDR3 length is 15 residues. The germline V gene has CDR1 SGHAT and CDR2 FQDESV (reference sequence). V was pared by 5 bases and J by 4 bases, with 7 bases of the junction left unmatched. CDR3 DNA: TGTGCCAGCAGCGGCCGGGACAGGGGGTTTTACGAGCAGTACTTC. Its protein is CASSGRDRGFYEQYF.

This chain uses TRBV27 with TRBJ1-5; a weak D match, TRBD1 (5 bases). This CDR3 spans 13 amino acids. V lost 8 bases, J lost 6 bases, and 14 bases lay in between. Germline CDR1 is MNHEY and CDR2 is SMNVEV (reference sequence). CDR3 bases: TGTGCCAGCTCCCCGGTAGGGGTTCAGCCCCAGCATTTT. It encodes CASSPVGVQPQHF.

The chain couples TRBV19 to TRBJ2-1; 7 bases fit TRBD2. The CDR3 totals 12 residues. Germline CDR1 LNHDA, CDR2 SQIVND (reference sequence). The J segment lost 12 bases and the V segment lost 10 bases, leaving 12 bases of the junction unmatched. The CDR3 bases are TGTGCCACGTCCTATGCTAGCGGTGGGCAGTTCTTC. Protein product: CATSYASGGQFF.

The chain uses TRBV27 and TRBJ2-7, with 13 bases aligning to TRBD2. In germline, CDR1 is MNHEY, CDR2 SMNVEV (reference sequence). With V trimmed by 1 base and J by 6 bases, 12 bases remained unmatched. This CDR3 is built from 18 residues. CDR3 sequence (DNA): TGTGCCAGCAGTTTATACTGGACTAGCGGGAGTAACGTAGGCGAGCAGTACTTC. The encoded protein is CASSLYWTSGSNVGEQYF.

The V gene is TRBV28, the J gene TRBJ2-6; D is perhaps TRBD2 (6 bases). From germline, CDR1 is MDHEN and CDR2 SYDVKM. The CDR3 runs 16 residues. With 7 bases removed from V and 0 bases from J, the gap between germline ends came to 13 bases. The CDR3 sequence: CASTYRRGSGANVLTF. CDR3 nucleotides: TGTGCCAGCACCTACAGGAGGGGCTCTGGGGCCAACGTCCTGACTTTC.

The J gene is TRBJ2-5, the V gene TRBV4-1, with 8 positions matching TRBD2. The germline V gene encodes CDR1 MGHRA and CDR2 YSYEKL. V shed 0 bases and J 4 bases; nucleotides not matched to a gene: 13. The CDR3 spans 18 residues. The chain's CDR3 is CASSQDDFLGLVPETQYF. The CDR3 nucleotides are TGCGCCAGCAGCCAAGATGATTTTTTGGGACTAGTCCCAGAGACCCAGTACTTC.

The chain links TRBV4-3 to TRBJ2-5; D gene ambiguous. V was shortened by 4 bases and J by 4 bases, with 16 bases between the two germline ends. This CDR3 is 15 amino acids long. In germline, CDR1 is LGHNA, CDR2 YSLEER. CDR3 amino acids: CASSRVWQPGETQYF. The CDR3 DNA is TGCGCCAGCAGCCGGGTTTGGCAGCCAGGAGAGACCCAGTACTTC.

This chain connects TRBV29-1 to TRBJ2-3; D unclear. This CDR3 is built from 12 residues. Germline CDR1 and CDR2: SQVTM and ANQGSEA. V was shortened by 8 bases and J by 1 base, with 10 bases between the two germline ends. This CDR3 reads CSTRTGTDTQYF. CDR3 sequence (DNA): TGCAGCACCCGGACGGGCACAGATACGCAGTATTTT.

The V gene is TRBV11-2, the J gene TRBJ2-5; TRBD2 aligns across 11 bases. The CDR3 covers 16 residues. V lost 4 bases to trimming and J lost 2 bases; unmatched junction nucleotides: 6. Germline values: CDR1 SGHAT, CDR2 FQNNGV. The CDR3 protein is CASSSMGLAVQETQYF. CDR3 DNA: TGTGCCAGCAGCTCTATGGGACTAGCGGTTCAAGAGACCCAGTACTTC.

This clone was seen only once. The genes are TRBV6-5 and TRBJ2-7; D is unclear. Trimming cost V 6 bases and J 5 bases, with 14 bases left between them. CDR3 size: 13 residues. Looked up from germline, CDR1 is MNHEY and CDR2 is SVGAGI. CDR3 amino acids: CASSGRIGHEQYF. Written as DNA, the CDR3 is TGTGCCAGCAGCGGACGGATCGGCCACGAGCAGTACTTC.

The chain links TRBV29-1 to TRBJ1-2, with D unresolved. CDR3 length: 12 residues. Trimming removed 5 bases from V and 3 bases from J, with 10 bases in between. Germline CDR1 SQVTM, CDR2 ANQGSEA. CDR3 amino acids: CSVTTEDYGYTF. Here the CDR3 DNA reads TGCAGCGTTACCACAGAGGACTATGGCTACACCTTC.

This chain joins TRBV11-2 and TRBJ2-2, with 12 bases aligning to TRBD2. Germline V gene sequence: CDR1 SGHAT, CDR2 FQNNGV. The V gene end was trimmed by 7 bases and the J gene end by 6 bases; junction bases not matched to a gene: 9. The length of the CDR3 is 16 residues. In nucleotides, the CDR3 is TGTGCCAGCACCGCTTATCTAGCGGGAGGGCCCGGGGAGCTGTTTTTT. Translated, it gives CASTAYLAGGPGELFF.

This clone turned up a few times. The rearrangement uses TRBV25-1 and TRBJ1-5; D is unclear. Trimming left V 8 bases short and J 6 bases short, with 11 bases between. There are 12 residues in the CDR3. Germline lookup yields CDR1 MGHDK and CDR2 SYGVNS. The CDR3 DNA follows: TGTGCCAGCCCGCCCGAGGGTCAGCCCCAGCATTTT. It yields the protein CASPPEGQPQHF.

This clone turned up a few times. The gene calls are TRBV4-1 and TRBJ2-1; 10 bases map to TRBD2. Germline lookup yields CDR1 MGHRA and CDR2 YSYEKL. CDR3 length equals 13 residues. V gave up 3 bases and J gave up 13 bases; unmatched junction bases: 6. CDR3 sequence: CASSHPASGSQFF. The CDR3 region has the DNA TGCGCCAGCAGCCACCCCGCTAGCGGGAGTCAGTTCTTC.

This chain links TRBV28 with TRBJ1-4, with TRBD1 matching over 7 bases. The CDR3 totals 14 residues. Germline V gene sequence: CDR1 MDHEN, CDR2 SYDVKM. With 5 bases clipped from V and 11 bases from J, the junction kept 11 bases outside the gene matches. The CDR3 bases are TGTGCCAGCAGTCTCAGATTACAGGGGAAGAAACTGTTTTTT. It translates to CASSLRLQGKKLFF.

This clone came up once. This sequence joins TRBV5-6 and TRBJ2-5; no firm D call. CDR3 length: 13 residues. Trimming left V 4 bases short and J 3 bases short, with 10 bases between. From germline, CDR1 is SGHDT and CDR2 YYEEEE. CDR3 sequence: CASSPHLEETQYF. The CDR3 DNA sequence: TGTGCCAGCAGCCCACACCTAGAAGAGACCCAGTACTTC.

The chain carries TRBV4-3 and TRBJ1-1; no clear D. Deletions cut 0 bases from V and 0 bases from J, with 11 bases between. Germline CDR1 LGHNA, CDR2 YSLEER. The CDR3 loop spans 16 amino acids. This chain's CDR3 is CASSQDTSYLNTEAFF. The CDR3 nucleotides are TGCGCCAGCAGCCAAGATACGAGCTATTTGAACACTGAAGCTTTCTTT.

This chain links TRBV27 with TRBJ2-3; D is perhaps TRBD2 (6 bases). V lost 6 bases and J 2 bases, leaving 12 bases between the germline ends. The CDR3 sequence is 14 residues long. Germline lookup yields CDR1 MNHEY and CDR2 SMNVEV (reference sequence). CDR3 nucleotides: TGTGCCAGCAGCTTGGGGGGAATCACAGATACGCAGTATTTT. As protein: CASSLGGITDTQYF.

The chain carries TRBV7-9 and TRBJ2-3; 14 bases fit TRBD2. Germline CDR1 and CDR2: SEHNR and FQNEAQ (reference sequence). J lost 5 bases, V lost 4 bases, and 8 bases had no gene match. The CDR3 is 17 amino acids. The DNA for the CDR3 is TGTGCCAGCAGCTCGCGACTAGCGGGAGGGTCTAGAGATACGCAGTATTTT. It is translated as CASSSRLAGGSRDTQYF.

The chain links TRBV7-8 to TRBJ1-3; TRBD1 might be the D (5 bases). Germline lookup yields CDR1 SGHVS and CDR2 FQNEAQ. V was cut by 3 bases and J by 3 bases, with 12 bases left in between. This CDR3 comprises 15 residues. The CDR3 here is CASSLARDRGNTIYF. In DNA form, the CDR3 reads TGTGCCAGCAGCTTGGCCCGGGACCGTGGAAACACCATATATTTT.

The V gene is TRBV10-2, the J gene TRBJ1-4; D unresolved. From germline, CDR1 is WSHSY and CDR2 SAAADI. CDR3 length equals 14 residues. V lost 8 bases and J 5 bases, leaving 15 bases between the germline ends. The CDR3 here is CASGAQRRNEKLFF. The CDR3 DNA follows: TGCGCCAGCGGAGCCCAAAGAAGAAATGAAAAACTGTTTTTT.

The chain uses TRBV9 and TRBJ2-1; TRBD2 is a possible D gene (6 bases). The CDR3 covers 16 residues. CDR1 SGDLS and CDR2 YYNGEE come from the germline V gene. V lost 4 bases and J lost 7, with 21 bases in between. The CDR3 DNA reads as TGTGCCAGCAGCCCTCCCCTGGGGGGAGTCGGAAATGAGCAGTTCTTC. It yields the protein CASSPPLGGVGNEQFF.